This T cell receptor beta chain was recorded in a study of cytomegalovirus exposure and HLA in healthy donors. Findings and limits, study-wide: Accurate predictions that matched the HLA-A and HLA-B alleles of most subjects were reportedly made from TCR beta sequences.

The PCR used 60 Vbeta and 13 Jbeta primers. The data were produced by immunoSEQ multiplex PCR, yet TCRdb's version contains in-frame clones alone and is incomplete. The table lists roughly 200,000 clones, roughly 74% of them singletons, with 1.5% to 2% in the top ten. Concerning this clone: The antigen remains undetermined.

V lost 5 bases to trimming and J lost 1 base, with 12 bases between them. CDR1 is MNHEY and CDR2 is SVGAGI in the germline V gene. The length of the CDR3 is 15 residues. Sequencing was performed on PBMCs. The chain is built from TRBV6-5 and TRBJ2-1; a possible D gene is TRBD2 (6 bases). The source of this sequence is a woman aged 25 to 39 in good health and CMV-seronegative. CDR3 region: CASSLIAASYNEQFF. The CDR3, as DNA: TGTGCCAGCAGTCTAATAGCGGCGTCCTACAATGAGCAGTTCTTC.